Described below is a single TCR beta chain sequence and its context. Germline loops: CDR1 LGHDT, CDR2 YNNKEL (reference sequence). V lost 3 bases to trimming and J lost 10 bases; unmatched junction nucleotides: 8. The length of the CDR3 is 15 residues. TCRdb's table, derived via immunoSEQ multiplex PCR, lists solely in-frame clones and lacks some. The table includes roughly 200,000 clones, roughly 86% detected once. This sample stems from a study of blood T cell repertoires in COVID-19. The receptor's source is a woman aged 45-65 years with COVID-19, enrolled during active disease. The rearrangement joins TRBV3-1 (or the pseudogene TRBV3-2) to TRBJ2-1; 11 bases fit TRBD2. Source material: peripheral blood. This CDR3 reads CASSQSGTSGREQFF. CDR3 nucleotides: TGTGCCAGCAGCCAGTCCGGGACTAGCGGCAGGGAGCAGTTCTTC.